The 12 T cell receptor beta chains listed next were all sequenced from one sample in a study of Graves' ophthalmopathy and Graves' hyperthyroidism. Researchers took RNA transcripts and amplified TCR beta CDR3 regions from them. Amplification began with first-round RT-PCR using HTBI primers, then second-round multiplex PCR was performed. From the multiplex PCR reads, TCRdb called clonotypes with MiXCR, one entry per CDR3 protein. The sample lists almost 750,000 distinct CDR3 sequences, roughly 41% seen once, with 44% in the top ten. The sequenced material came from peripheral blood. The source of these receptors is an adult man with Graves' ophthalmopathy.

The CDR3 here is CASSEGGTLNTEAFF. DNA for the CDR3: TGTGCCAGCAGTGAAGGGGGGACTCTGAACACTGAAGCTTTCTTT. The chain uses TRBV6-1 and TRBJ1-1, with D possibly TRBD1 on 5 matching bases. Germline CDR1 reads MNHNS; CDR2 reads SASEGT. Trimming removed 1 base at V and 0 bases at J, with 9 bases between. The CDR3 sequence is 15 residues long.

V and J are TRBV24-1 and TRBJ1-5; D remains ambiguous. The J call may be incorrect, as the DNA end agrees better with TRBJ2-3. Germline V lookup: CDR1 KGHDR, CDR2 SFDVKD. The CDR3 totals 13 residues. The CDR3, as DNA: TGTGCCACCAGTGATGTGGACGCAGATACGCAGTATTTT. The encoded protein is CATSDVDADTQYF.

There are many counts of this clonotype. The chain is built from TRBV2 and TRBJ2-7; 8 bases match TRBD2. J gave up 2 bases and V 5 bases, and 17 bases lay outside the gene matches. Germline CDR1 SNHLY, CDR2 FYNNEI. This CDR3 is 18 amino acids long. The CDR3 loop reads CASSPVGSGRGKTYEQYF. CDR3 DNA: TGTGCCAGCAGTCCCGTCGGAAGCGGGAGAGGGAAGACCTACGAGCAGTACTTC.

This clonotype came up many times. The chain is built from TRBV19 and TRBJ2-5, with TRBD2 identical over 9 bases. Germline CDR1 and CDR2: LNHDA and SQIVND (reference sequence). This CDR3 region has 15 residues. J lost 6 bases, V lost 4 bases, and 9 bases had no gene match. Here the CDR3 reads CASSRGSGGQKTQYF. CDR3 sequence (DNA): TGTGCCAGTAGTAGGGGTAGCGGGGGCCAGAAGACCCAGTACTTC.

A note on this clonotype: It may be a read error: a sequence one base away is much more abundant. The rearrangement links TRBV29-1 to TRBJ1-1, with no clear D. The CDR3 contains 15 residues. The ends were cut back, 4 bases at V and 0 bases at J, with 15 bases in the middle. The germline V gene has CDR1 SQVTM and CDR2 ANQGSEA. The CDR3 DNA sequence: TGCAGCGTTGCTTCGTATCGGATAATGAACACTGAAGCTTTCTTT. Encoded protein: CSVASYRIMNTEAFF.

The table lists this clonotype with many counts. This rearrangement joins TRBV7-8 to TRBJ1-1; D remains ambiguous. With 6 bases removed from V and 2 bases from J, the gap between germline ends came to 7 bases. Germline CDR1 reads SGHVS; CDR2 reads FQNEAQ. The CDR3 covers 12 residues. The CDR3 DNA is TGTGCCAGCAGGAAGAGAAACACTGAAGCTTTCTTT. This encodes CASRKRNTEAFF.

A few counts support this clonotype. This chain connects TRBV20-1 to TRBJ2-6; D gene uncertain. CDR3 length: 15 residues. Trimming took off 0 bases at V and 0 bases at J, with 6 bases between the two ends. Germline V gene sequence: CDR1 DFQATT, CDR2 SNEGSKA (reference sequence). CDR3 amino acids: CSARDMRSGANVLTF. CDR3 DNA sequence: TGCAGTGCTAGAGATATGCGCTCTGGGGCCAACGTCCTGACTTTC.

This chain connects TRBV6-5 to TRBJ2-5; D may be TRBD2 (6 bases). CDR3 length: 13 amino acids. Germline V gene lookup returns CDR1 MNHEY and CDR2 SVGAGI. Trimming cost V 4 bases and J 7 bases, with 13 bases left between them. The CDR3: CASSLGGEVTQYF. As DNA, the CDR3 is TGTGCCAGCAGTTTGGGGGGTGAGGTGACCCAGTACTTC.

The chain combines TRBV9 with TRBJ2-5, with 7 bases identical to TRBD2. The V gene end was trimmed by 7 bases and the J gene end by 4 bases; junction bases not matched to a gene: 10. Germline V gene data show CDR1 as SGDLS and CDR2 as YYNGEE. The CDR3 consists of 14 residues. The CDR3 nucleotides read TGTGCCAGCGGGGGGGGAGGGTCCGCAGAGACCCAGTACTTC. Its protein product is CASGGGGSAETQYF. The full variable domain, completed using reference TRBV9 and TRBJ2-5, is DSGVTQTPKHLITATGQRVTLRCSPRSGDLSVYWYQQSLDQGLQFLIQYYNGEERAKGNILERFSAQQFPDLHSELNLSSLELGDSALYFCASGGGGSAETQYFGPGTRLLVL.

This clonotype was seen many times. The chain is built from TRBV29-1 and TRBJ1-1, with 9 bases identical to TRBD1. The CDR3 is 13 amino acids. Germline V gene sequence: CDR1 SQVTM, CDR2 ANQGSEA. V shed 4 bases and J 4 bases; nucleotides not matched to a gene: 4. The CDR3 protein is CSVGQGDGTEAFF. The DNA for the CDR3 is TGCAGCGTTGGACAGGGGGACGGCACTGAAGCTTTCTTT.

The chain uses TRBV20-1 and TRBJ2-5; 9 bases map to TRBD2. V gave up 1 base and J gave up 3 bases; unmatched junction bases: 6. The CDR3 is 15 amino acids. CDR1 DFQATT and CDR2 SNEGSKA come from the germline V gene (reference sequence). For the CDR3, the DNA is TGCAGTGCTAGAGTAAGCGGGAGGAGAAAAGAGACCCAGTACTTC. Protein product: CSARVSGRRKETQYF.

For this clonotype: Relative to the germline gene, one junction end is altered; a read error may explain this. The V and J genes are TRBV2 and TRBJ2-7; D is possibly TRBD2 (5 bases). Germline V gene data show CDR1 as SNHLY and CDR2 as FYNNEI. There are 13 residues in the CDR3. CDR3 protein: CASSPGDLYGQYF. CDR3 nucleotide sequence: TGTGCCAGTAGTCCCGGGGATCTGTACGGGCAGTACTTC.